This TCR beta chain was profiled in a study of blood T cell repertoires in COVID-19. This clone was seen a single time. One end of the junction varies from germline; a read error may be responsible. Measured with immunoSEQ multiplex PCR; TCRdb has only the in-frame clones, and not every one. The data show about 120,000 clones, with 85% seen just once and approximately 30% held by the top ten. Germline V gene sequence: CDR1 SGDLS, CDR2 YYNGEE. The CDR3 spans 14 residues. The sequenced material came from peripheral blood. The TCR comes from a woman at least 80 years old with acute or convalescent COVID-19. V is TRBV9 and J is TRBJ1-6; D might be TRBD1 (6 bases). The CDR3 nucleotides read TGTGCCGGCAGCGTCACACCAGGGGATTCACCCCTCCACTTT. It yields the protein CAGSVTPGDSPLHF.